This TCR beta chain was sequenced during a study of T cell responses to AZD1222 COVID-19 vaccine. This clone has more than one count but fewer than ten. The antigen remains unidentified. Findings of the study overall: Spike-specific TCR breadth rose after two AZD1222 doses, and depth rose as well.

The data were produced by immunoSEQ multiplex PCR, yet TCRdb's version contains in-frame clones alone and is incomplete. The table records around 130,000 clones, 85% to 90% of them present only once. The TCR was taken from an adult in good health. The specimen comprised peripheral blood, sampled on day 0 of AZD1222 vaccination.

CDR3: CASSLLVRGDEQYF. CDR3 in DNA: TGTGCCAGCAGTTTGCTAGTCAGGGGCGACGAGCAGTACTTC. The gene calls are TRBV28 and TRBJ2-7; a weak D match, TRBD1 (6 bases). V was trimmed by 3 bases and J by 5 bases, leaving 14 bases between them. Germline V gives CDR1 MDHEN, CDR2 SYDVKM. The CDR3 is made up of 14 amino acids.